This entry is about one T cell receptor beta chain. These data are taken from a study of cytotoxic CD8 clonotypes in ibrutinib-treated CLL. Study summary: There were 11 relapsed/refractory patients and some 15 treatment-naive patients, and roughly 18 were IGHV unmutated.

The data were produced by immunoSEQ multiplex PCR, yet TCRdb's version contains in-frame clones alone and is incomplete. Here the sample spans around 200,000 clones, more than 65% being singletons. The clonotype comes from a human donor with chronic lymphocytic leukemia. The sample was PBMCs, taken after 12 months of ibrutinib treatment.

The CDR3 bases are TGTGCCAGCAGTTTACCCCCCGCCGGGCAGCCCCAGCATTTT. This encodes CASSLPPAGQPQHF. This chain links TRBV28 with TRBJ1-5; D gene unclear. Germline V gene data show CDR1 as MDHEN and CDR2 as SYDVKM. The V gene lost 2 bases and the J gene lost 7 bases, with 12 bases spanning the gap. There are 14 residues in the CDR3.